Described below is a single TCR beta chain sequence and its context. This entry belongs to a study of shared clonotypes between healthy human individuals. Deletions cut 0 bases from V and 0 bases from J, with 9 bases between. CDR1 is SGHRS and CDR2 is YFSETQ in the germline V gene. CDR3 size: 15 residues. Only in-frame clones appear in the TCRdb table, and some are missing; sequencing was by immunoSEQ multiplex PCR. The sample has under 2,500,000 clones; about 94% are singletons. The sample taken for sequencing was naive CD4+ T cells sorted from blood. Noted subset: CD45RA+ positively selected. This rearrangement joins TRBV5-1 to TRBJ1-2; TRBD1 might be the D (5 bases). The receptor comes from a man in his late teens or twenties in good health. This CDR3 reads CASSLGDGSNYGYTF. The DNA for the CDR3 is TGCGCCAGCAGCTTGGGGGACGGTTCTAACTATGGCTACACCTTC.